This T cell receptor (beta chain) was sequenced during a study of blood T cell repertoires in COVID-19. Across the whole study: The samples span acute and convalescent COVID-19 from the United States, Italy and Spain. The cDNA or gDNA used as material had been derived from T cells, B-cell-depleted T cells, or PBMCs.

Germline V gene lookup returns CDR1 SGDLS and CDR2 YYNGEE. There are 15 residues in the CDR3. After removal of 3 bases from V and 1 base from J, the junction contained 5 bases not matched to a gene. How the authors handled the data: Scientists estimated how many nucleated cells there were by amplifying reference gene primers. Profiling relied on immunoSEQ multiplex PCR, and the TCRdb table lists in-frame clones only, not all of them. V, J and clone size are taken as reported in that table, and D and trimming were inferred from the DNA itself. Here the sample spans roughly 40,000 clones, over 75% being singletons.

The sample comprised peripheral blood. The source is a human donor in a cohort sampled during active COVID-19. The chain uses TRBV9 and TRBJ1-1; 8 nucleotides match TRBD1. The CDR3 here is CASSAIQGGNTEAFF. The CDR3 region has the DNA TGTGCCAGCAGCGCGATACAGGGGGGGAACACTGAAGCTTTCTTT.